A single T cell receptor beta chain is shown here with its context. Antigen: not known. Per the germline V gene, CDR1 is GTSNPN and CDR2 is SVGIG (reference sequence). The junction had 5 bases not matched to a gene; V was cut back by 1 base and J by 3 bases. The CDR3 consists of 16 residues. Measured with immunoSEQ multiplex PCR; TCRdb has only the in-frame clones, and not every one. This sample has about 130,000 clones, with 90% to 97% found just once. The entry originates in a study of cytomegalovirus exposure and HLA in healthy donors. Study-level findings and limits: Reports showed the classifier diagnosing cytomegalovirus status with high specificity and sensitivity. TCR beta chains numbering under 200 were designated cytomegalovirus-associated.

The sample was PBMCs. This receptor was taken from a man aged 18 to 35 in good health and CMV-seronegative. The chain joins TRBV30 to TRBJ2-3; 12 bases map to TRBD2. The chain's CDR3 is CAWSETSGSRTDTQYF. For the CDR3, the DNA is TGTGCCTGGAGTGAGACTAGCGGGAGTAGGACAGATACGCAGTATTTT.